The entry that follows covers one T cell receptor beta chain sequence. Its antigen is not known. Sample-barcoded 5' priming and a J-beta primer mix drove a second PCR of roughly 6 to 12 cycles. A 12-random-nucleotide template-switch adaptor tagged each cDNA molecule. MiXCR, applied by TCRdb to the 5' RACE reads, yields one record per CDR3 protein. The sample has approximately 800,000 distinct CDR3 sequences; about 62% are singletons. Researchers report isolating at least 6.5 million PBMCs per sample. The data derive from a study of blood T cells in healthy people across ages. About the study: T cells yielded about one barcoded beta molecule per two cells through template switching. Study-level findings and limits: A roughly linear fall in TCR beta diversity per million T cells was seen with increasing age.

The sequence was collected from a man aged 25-45 years in good health. The sample was blood.

The CDR3 DNA reads as TGCAGTGCTAACGCCGCGATCTCCCGCGGGGGGACCCAGTACTTC. Translated: CSANAAISRGGTQYF. The chain joins TRBV20-1 to TRBJ2-5, with 7 bases matching TRBD2. This CDR3 has 15 residues. Losses at the gene ends were 4 bases for V and 7 bases for J; bases not matched to a gene: 15. CDR1 DFQATT and CDR2 SNEGSKA come from the germline V gene (reference sequence).